Below are 19 T cell receptor beta chains sequenced from a single sample in a study of cytotoxic CD8 clonotypes in ibrutinib-treated CLL. Using immunoSEQ multiplex PCR, the repertoire was profiled, and TCRdb retains in-frame clones only, with some absent. The sample comprises about 56,000 clones, 56% of which are singletons, and around 21% rests with the top ten. The sequenced sample was PBMCs, obtained after 24 months of ibrutinib treatment. These receptors all stem from a human donor with chronic lymphocytic leukemia.

This clone was seen a single time. This rearrangement joins TRBV7-2 to TRBJ2-7, with unresolved D. CDR3 length equals 13 residues. Trimming shortened V by 0 bases and J by 0 bases, and 3 bases separated the two germline ends. Germline values: CDR1 SGHTA, CDR2 FQGNSA. The CDR3, as DNA: TGTGCCAGCAGCTTAGCGGGCTCCTACGAGCAGTACGTC. It is translated as CASSLAGSYEQYV.

In DNA, the CDR3 is TGTGCCAGCAGCCTCTTAACCGGGACAGGGGCAATCGGGACCCAGTACTTC. Translation: CASSLLTGTGAIGTQYF. The J gene is TRBJ2-5, the V gene TRBV7-2; 10 nucleotides line up with TRBD1. The J segment lost 7 bases and the V segment lost 5 bases, leaving 16 bases of the junction unmatched. CDR1 SGHTA and CDR2 FQGNSA come from the germline V gene. CDR3 length: 17 residues.

This chain links TRBV5-1 with TRBJ2-7; weak D call: TRBD2 (6 bases). V lost 8 bases and J 3 bases, leaving 12 bases between the germline ends. Germline V CDR1 and CDR2: SGHRS, YFSETQ. CDR3 length equals 12 residues. The CDR3 reads CARGCGDYEQYV. CDR3 in DNA: TGCGCCAGGGGATGCGGGGACTACGAGCAGTACGTC.

The chain is built from TRBV5-6 and TRBJ1-3; 8 nucleotides line up with TRBD1. Germline assignment: CDR1 SGHDT and CDR2 YYEEEE. This CDR3 has 15 residues. Trimming took 0 bases from V and 6 from J; bases not matched to a gene: 5. CDR3 coding DNA: TGTGCCAGCAGCTTGGGTGACAGGGGCCTAAACACCATATATTTT. Translating gives CASSLGDRGLNTIYF.

The J gene is TRBJ1-1, the V gene TRBV25-1; no firm D call. This CDR3 is built from 11 residues. Deletions cut 8 bases from V and 8 bases from J, with 12 bases between. Looked up from germline, CDR1 is MGHDK and CDR2 is SYGVNS. This chain's CDR3 is CASLLGLEAFF. The CDR3 DNA sequence: TGTGCCAGCCTTCTAGGGTTGGAAGCTTTCTTT.

The chain uses TRBV5-1 and TRBJ1-5; unclear D gene. Between the trimmed V and J ends, which lost 2 bases and 2 bases, there was a span of 11 bases. Germline loops: CDR1 SGHRS, CDR2 YFSETQ. The length of the CDR3 is 15 residues. The CDR3 bases are TGCGCCAGCAGCTTCGGAGGTTCGGGCAATCAGCCCCAGCATTTT. Translating it yields CASSFGGSGNQPQHF.

The chain couples TRBV6-5 to TRBJ1-6, with D possibly TRBD1 on 5 matching bases. The CDR3 consists of 15 residues. Germline V gene lookup returns CDR1 MNHEY and CDR2 SVGAGI. V lost 0 bases to trimming and J lost 14 bases, with 17 bases between them. Here the CDR3 DNA reads TGTGCCAGCAGTTACTCGAGTTATGGGGGATTCACCCTCCACTTT. Its translation is CASSYSSYGGFTLHF.

This chain connects TRBV15 to TRBJ2-1; D uncertain. The CDR3 has 15 amino acids. Looked up from germline, CDR1 is LNHNV and CDR2 is YYDKDF (reference sequence). Trimming stripped 5 bases from V and 0 bases from J, with 11 bases between. Here the CDR3 DNA reads TGTGCCACCAGCCTTACCAGCAGCTCCTACAATGAGCAGTTCTTC. Translated: CATSLTSSSYNEQFF.

The J gene is TRBJ2-2, the V gene TRBV18; D unresolved. The V and J ends lost 7 bases and 0 bases respectively, with 12 bases between them. Germline values: CDR1 KGHSH, CDR2 LQKENI. This CDR3 region has 15 residues. The CDR3 region has the DNA TGTGCCAGCTTTAGGTCAACATCGAACACCGGGGAGCTGTTTTTT. Amino acid sequence: CASFRSTSNTGELFF.

This clone was seen repeatedly, ten times or more. The rearrangement joins TRBV6-1 to TRBJ1-2; 9 bases line up with TRBD1. The germline gives CDR1 MNHNS, CDR2 SASEGT. The length of the CDR3 is 13 residues. Trimming removed 6 bases from V and 6 bases from J; junction bases left unmatched: 5. CDR3 bases: TGTGCCAGCAGGGGGACAGGGCGCGATGGCTACACCTTC. This codes for CASRGTGRDGYTF.

This clone was detected once. The chain has TRBV28 and TRBJ2-1, with TRBD2 matching over 8 bases. The CDR3 has 21 amino acids. V was clipped by 3 bases and J by 0 bases; unmatched bases: 19. In germline, CDR1 is MDHEN, CDR2 SYDVKM. CDR3 coding DNA: TGTGCCAGCAGTTTTCCGCCGGGACTAGAGCCGTCGCGAAGCTCCTACAATGAGCAGTTCTTC. It encodes CASSFPPGLEPSRSSYNEQFF. Variable domain in full (rest from reference TRBV28 and TRBJ2-1): DVKVTQSSRYLVKRTGEKVFLECVQDMDHENMFWYRQDPGLGLRLIYFSYDVKMKEKGDIPEGYSVSREKKERFSLILESASTNQTSMYLCASSFPPGLEPSRSSYNEQFFGPGTRLTVL.

J is TRBJ2-4 and V is TRBV2, with a weak D call TRBD1 (8 bases). The V gene's germline CDR1 is SNHLY and CDR2 FYNNEI. The CDR3 length is 13 residues. V lost 6 bases and J lost 7, with 13 bases in between. The CDR3 loop is CASRLQGGNIQYF. CDR3 in DNA: TGTGCCAGCAGATTACAGGGGGGGAACATTCAGTACTTC. The full variable domain, in which reference TRBV2 and TRBJ2-4 provide the parts outside the CDR3, is EPEVTQTPSHQVTQMGQEVILRCVPISNHLYFYWYRQILGQKVEFLVSFYNNEISEKSEIFDDQFSVERPDGSNFTLKIRSTKLEDSAMYFCASRLQGGNIQYFGAGTRLSVL.

In its sample, this clone was seen once. CDR3 loop: CASSQEGRRGYTF. In DNA, the CDR3 is TGCGCCAGCAGCCAAGAAGGCAGGAGAGGCTACACCTTC. The chain joins TRBV4-1 to TRBJ1-2; D is uncertain. V was shortened by 0 bases and J by 8 bases, with 10 bases between the two germline ends. Germline V gene sequence: CDR1 MGHRA, CDR2 YSYEKL. CDR3 size: 13 residues.

This clone was seen just once. The V and J genes are TRBV10-3 and TRBJ2-6; D gene ambiguous. The CDR3 sequence is 13 residues long. V shed 2 bases and J shed 3 bases, with 2 bases lying between them. CDR1 and CDR2 from the germline V gene are ENHRY and SYGVKD. Here the CDR3 DNA reads TGTGCCATCAGTGAGAGTGGGGCCAACGTCCTGACTTTC. This gives the protein CAISESGANVLTF.

This sequence joins TRBV7-2 and TRBJ2-7; D uncertain. V lost 6 bases to trimming and J lost 2 bases, with 14 bases between them. The CDR3 extends over 14 amino acids. Germline V lookup: CDR1 SGHTA, CDR2 FQGNSA. The DNA for the CDR3 is TGTGCCAGCAGACCGGCCGGGCCACCCTACGAGCAGTACTTC. Its translation: CASRPAGPPYEQYF.

This clone appeared a few times. The gene calls are TRBV7-2 and TRBJ2-5; 7 bases agree with TRBD1. Germline trimming cut 8 bases from V and 2 bases from J; bases unmatched to any gene: 2. Germline V gene lookup returns CDR1 SGHTA and CDR2 FQGNSA. This CDR3 has 12 residues. CDR3 DNA: TGTGCCAGCGGGACAGTTCAAGAGACCCAGTACTTC. Translating it yields CASGTVQETQYF.

This clone was observed at least ten times. This chain connects TRBV5-5 to TRBJ2-7; 7 bases are a match to TRBD2. The ends lost 3 bases at V and 2 bases at J; junction bases unmatched: 8. CDR1 and CDR2 (germline): SGHKS, YYEKEE (reference sequence). This CDR3 is 15 amino acids long. Here the CDR3 DNA reads TGTGCCAGCAGCTCCTTCGGGGGGAATACCTACGAGCAGTACTTC. It yields the protein CASSSFGGNTYEQYF.

The chain recombines TRBV7-2 with TRBJ1-5; TRBD1 might be the D (5 bases). Trimming stripped 3 bases from V and 7 bases from J, with 13 bases between. CDR1 and CDR2 (germline): SGHTA, FQGNSA. The CDR3 loop spans 14 amino acids. The CDR3 protein is CASSFLGPGQPQHF. In nucleotides, the CDR3 is TGTGCCAGCAGCTTCCTGGGACCCGGACAGCCCCAGCATTTT.

The chain uses TRBV4-1 and TRBJ2-3; 9 bases agree with TRBD1. Germline assignment: CDR1 MGHRA and CDR2 YSYEKL. J was trimmed by 4 bases and V by 4 bases; bases with no gene match: 9. The CDR3 is 16 residues long. CDR3 region: CASSLRTGVNADTQYF. DNA for the CDR3: TGCGCCAGCAGCCTCCGGACAGGGGTAAATGCAGATACGCAGTATTTT.